The rows below give T cell receptor beta chains drawn from one sample of a study of glioma-infiltrating T cells after dendritic cell vaccination. Assay: immunoSEQ multiplex PCR; the TCRdb copy retains only in-frame clones and omits some. The table has 40,000 to 60,000 clones, less than 90% seen once. Sample: blood, taken before dendritic cell vaccination. These receptors were taken from a human donor with glioblastoma. Both conserved end residues are part of each CDR3. The D gene is left open where the match is weak.

J | D | V | CDR3 | DNA
TRBJ1-1 | TRBD1 | TRBV5-6 | CASSFGTGGTEAFF | TGTGCCAGCAGCTTTGGCACAGGGGGAACTGAAGCTTTCTTT
TRBJ2-2 | TRBD2 | TRBV11-3 | CASSLDSGSATGELFF | TGTGCCAGCAGCTTAGATAGCGGGAGCGCCACCGGGGAGCTGTTTTTT
TRBJ2-7 | TRBD2 | TRBV4-3 | CASSQEPGGRDNEQYF | TGCGCCAGCAGCCAAGAGCCTGGCGGGAGGGATAACGAGCAGTACTTC
TRBJ2-3 | . | TRBV25-1 | CASSEGLGDTQYF | TGTGCCAGCAGTGAAGGTCTAGGAGATACGCAGTATTTT
TRBJ1-1 | . | TRBV7-3 | CASSPSLNTEAFF | TGTGCCAGCAGCCCCTCCCTAAACACTGAAGCTTTCTTT
TRBJ2-7 | . | TRBV5-1 | CASSLEAISNEQYF | TGCGCCAGCAGCTTAGAGGCGATAAGCAACGAGCAGTACTTC
TRBJ1-1 | TRBD1 | TRBV14 | CASSSRDRGSYTEAFF | TGTGCCAGCAGCTCCCGGGACAGGGGTTCATACACTGAAGCTTTCTTT
TRBJ2-1 | . | TRBV7-2 | CASSQFKNEQFF | TGTGCCAGCAGCCAGTTTAAGAATGAGCAGTTCTTC
TRBJ2-3 | . | TRBV2 | CASSVRERDTQYF | TGTGCCAGCAGTGTAAGGGAGAGGGATACGCAGTATTTT
TRBJ1-6 | . | TRBV10-3 | CAISDFPSSYNSPLHF | TGTGCCATCAGTGATTTCCCGAGCTCCTATAATTCCCCCCTCCACTTT
TRBJ2-7 | TRBD2 | TRBV7-8 | CAAGGLAGGPSHEQYF | TGTGCCGCGGGGGGGCTAGCGGGAGGGCCCTCCCACGAGCAGTACTTC
TRBJ2-7 | TRBD2 | TRBV9 | CASSDSGRGEQYF | TGTGCCAGCAGCGATAGCGGGAGGGGCGAGCAGTACTTC